These T cell receptor beta chains were read from a single sample in a study of shared T cell receptors in the human thymus. Produced via immunoSEQ multiplex PCR; TCRdb's table is partial and in-frame only. The table lists hundreds of thousands of clones, more than 75% of them singletons. These records were also assigned to another study, of human thymus T cells.

Sample: thymocytes. Source of these receptors: a boy in the first two years of life with a congenital heart defect. The CDR3 runs from the conserved cysteine through the conserved F or W. A D gene is named only where the DNA matches it firmly. Some rows have no size entry. The others give once, few or many, or a class for an expanded clone.

d_gene,j_gene,abundance,v_gene,CDR3nt,CDR3aa
NA,TRBJ2-7,NA,TRBV7-2,TGTGCCAGCAGCTTAAAGGACAAAAACGAGCAGTACTTC,CASSLKDKNEQYF
NA,TRBJ2-5,NA,TRBV15,TGTGCCACCAGCAGAGAGGCAGTACAAGAGACCCAGTACTTC,CATSREAVQETQYF
NA,TRBJ1-6,NA,TRBV15,TGTGCCACCAGCAGAGAGGCAGGGCCTAATTCACCCCTCCACTTT,CATSREAGPNSPLHF
NA,TRBJ1-5,NA,TRBV28,TGTGCCAGCAGGTCGGGGGGGGCGAATCAGCCCCAGCATTTT,CASRSGGANQPQHF
TRBD2,TRBJ2-5,NA,TRBV10-3,TGTGCCATCAGTCAGACTAGCGGGATAACGGAGACCCAGTACTTC,CAISQTSGITETQYF
TRBD2,TRBJ2-5,NA,TRBV18,TGTGCCAGCTCATCATCCGGGACTAGCGAGAAGTACCAAGAGACCCAGTACTTC,CASSSSGTSEKYQETQYF
NA,TRBJ2-7,NA,TRBV30,TGTGCCTGGAATAGGAGAGTATCCTACGAGCAGTACTTC,CAWNRRVSYEQYF
TRBD2,TRBJ2-1,NA,TRBV19,TGTGCCAGTAGTACGCCGGCCGCAACTAGCGGCTCCTACAATGAGCAGTTCTTC,CASSTPAATSGSYNEQFF
TRBD2,TRBJ2-7,NA,TRBV25-1,TGTGCCAGCGCAGCGGGAGGGTTCTACGAGCAGTACTTC,CASAAGGFYEQYF
NA,TRBJ2-4,few,TRBV6-5,TGTGCCAGCAGTTCAGAGGCAGAGCTAGCCAAAAACATTCAGTACTTC,CASSSEAELAKNIQYF
NA,TRBJ2-7,few,TRBV7-6,TGTGCCAGCAGCTCCCGGGAAGACACCTACGAGCAGTACTTC,CASSSREDTYEQYF
NA,TRBJ2-4,NA,TRBV4-3,TGCGCCAGCAGCCAAGAAGCACAGACCAGAAACATTCAGTACTTC,CASSQEAQTRNIQYF
TRBD2,TRBJ2-1,NA,TRBV5-1,TGCGCCAGCAGCTTTGCGGGAGGGTTAGGCAATGAGCAGTTCTTC,CASSFAGGLGNEQFF
NA,TRBJ1-2,NA,TRBV5-4,TGTGCCAGCAGCTTATCAGACAGGCGGGGGGTCTCTAGCTATGGCTACACCTTC,CASSLSDRRGVSSYGYTF
TRBD1,TRBJ1-2,NA,TRBV6-5,TGTGCCAGCAGTAAGACAGGACAGGGTGACTATGGCTACACCTTC,CASSKTGQGDYGYTF
TRBD1,TRBJ1-5,NA,TRBV15,TGTGCCACCAGCAGAGGCCAGGGGGTTCGGAATCAGCCCCAGCATTTT,CATSRGQGVRNQPQHF
TRBD2,TRBJ2-3,NA,TRBV4-1,TGCGCCAGCAGCCACCACCTTCCGGGACTAGCGTTCACAGATACGCAGTATTTT,CASSHHLPGLAFTDTQYF
TRBD2,TRBJ2-3,NA,TRBV9,TGTGCCAGCAGCGTGGGCGGGAGCCCCACAGATACGCAGTATTTT,CASSVGGSPTDTQYF
TRBD1,TRBJ1-5,NA,TRBV19,TGTGCCAGTAGCGGGGATGCGGGGACAGGGATGTACCAGCCCCAGCATTTT,CASSGDAGTGMYQPQHF
TRBD2,TRBJ2-7,NA,TRBV4-1,TGCGCCAGCAGCCAAGACGGGGGGGCCTTCGAGCAGTACTTC,CASSQDGGAFEQYF